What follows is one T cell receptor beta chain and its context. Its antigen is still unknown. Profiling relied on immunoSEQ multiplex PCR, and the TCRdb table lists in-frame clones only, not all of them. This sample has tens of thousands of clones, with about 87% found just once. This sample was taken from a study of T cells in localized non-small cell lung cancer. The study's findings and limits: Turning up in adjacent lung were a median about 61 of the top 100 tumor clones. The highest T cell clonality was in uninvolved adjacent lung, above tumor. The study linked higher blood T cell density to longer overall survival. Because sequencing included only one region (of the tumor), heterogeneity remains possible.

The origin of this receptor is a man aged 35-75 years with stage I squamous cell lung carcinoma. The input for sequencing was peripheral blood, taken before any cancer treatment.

CDR3 sequence (DNA): TGTGCCAGCAGGGGGACAGGGAGCGGCGCTAACTATGGCTACACCTTC. Protein: CASRGTGSGANYGYTF. The rearrangement links TRBV2 to TRBJ1-2; TRBD1 agrees at 9 bases. V lost 6 bases and J lost 0; bases outside the gene matches: 8. This CDR3 region has 16 residues. Germline V CDR1 and CDR2: SNHLY, FYNNEI.